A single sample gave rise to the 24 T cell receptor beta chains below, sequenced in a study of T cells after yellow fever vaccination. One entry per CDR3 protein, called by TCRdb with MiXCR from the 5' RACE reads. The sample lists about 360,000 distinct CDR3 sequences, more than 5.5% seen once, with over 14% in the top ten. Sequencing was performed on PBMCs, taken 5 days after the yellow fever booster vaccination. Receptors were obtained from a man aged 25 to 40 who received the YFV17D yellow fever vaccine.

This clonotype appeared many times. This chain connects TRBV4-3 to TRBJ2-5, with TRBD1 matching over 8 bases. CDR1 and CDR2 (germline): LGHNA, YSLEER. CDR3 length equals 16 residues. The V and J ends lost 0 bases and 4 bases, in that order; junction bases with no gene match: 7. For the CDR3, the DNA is TGCGCCAGCAGCCAAGATTGGCTCAGGGGGCGAGAGACCCAGTACTTC. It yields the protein CASSQDWLRGRETQYF.

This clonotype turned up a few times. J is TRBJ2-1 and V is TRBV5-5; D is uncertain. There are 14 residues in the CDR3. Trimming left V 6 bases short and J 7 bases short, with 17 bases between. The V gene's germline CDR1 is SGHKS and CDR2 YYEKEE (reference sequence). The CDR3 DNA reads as TGTGCCAGCACCGACGGGCGGAATCTAAATGAGCAGTTCTTC. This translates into CASTDGRNLNEQFF.

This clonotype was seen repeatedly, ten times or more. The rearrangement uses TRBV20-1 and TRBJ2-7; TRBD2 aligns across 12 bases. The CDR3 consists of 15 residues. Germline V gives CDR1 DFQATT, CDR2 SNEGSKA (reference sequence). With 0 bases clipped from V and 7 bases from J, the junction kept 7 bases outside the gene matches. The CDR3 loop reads CSARDRTSGIEEQYF. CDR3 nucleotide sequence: TGCAGTGCTAGAGATAGGACTAGCGGGATCGAGGAGCAGTACTTC.

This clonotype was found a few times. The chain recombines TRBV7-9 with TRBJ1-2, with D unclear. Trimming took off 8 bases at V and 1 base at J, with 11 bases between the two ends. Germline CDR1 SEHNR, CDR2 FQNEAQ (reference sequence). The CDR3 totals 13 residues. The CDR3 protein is CASGGRGNYGYTF. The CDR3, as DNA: TGTGCCAGCGGTGGCCGGGGTAACTATGGCTACACCTTC.

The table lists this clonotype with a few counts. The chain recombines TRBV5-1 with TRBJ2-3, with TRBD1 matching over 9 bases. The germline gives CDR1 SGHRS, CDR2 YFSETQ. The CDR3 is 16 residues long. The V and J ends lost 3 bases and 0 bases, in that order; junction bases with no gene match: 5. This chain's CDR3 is CASSWGDRASTDTQYF. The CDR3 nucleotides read TGCGCCAGCAGCTGGGGGGACAGGGCTAGCACAGATACGCAGTATTTT.

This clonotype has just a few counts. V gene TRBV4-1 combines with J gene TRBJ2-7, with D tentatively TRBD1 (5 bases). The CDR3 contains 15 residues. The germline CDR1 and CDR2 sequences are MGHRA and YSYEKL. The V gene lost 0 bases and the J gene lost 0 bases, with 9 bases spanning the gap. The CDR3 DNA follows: TGCGCCAGCAGCCAAGAATTAGGGGCCTCCTACGAGCAGTACTTC. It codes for CASSQELGASYEQYF.

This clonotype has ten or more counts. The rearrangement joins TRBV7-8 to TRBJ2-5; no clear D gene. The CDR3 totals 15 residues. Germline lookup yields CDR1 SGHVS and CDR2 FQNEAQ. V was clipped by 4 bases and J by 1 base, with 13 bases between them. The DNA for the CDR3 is TGTGCCAGCAGCTCCACTCTAAGGTTCCAAGAGACCCAGTACTTC. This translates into CASSSTLRFQETQYF.

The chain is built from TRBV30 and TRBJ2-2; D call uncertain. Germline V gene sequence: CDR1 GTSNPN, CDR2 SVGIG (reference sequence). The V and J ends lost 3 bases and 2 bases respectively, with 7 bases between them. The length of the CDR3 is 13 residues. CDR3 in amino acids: CAWRGKNTGELFF. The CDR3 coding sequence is TGTGCCTGGAGGGGGAAAAACACCGGGGAGCTGTTTTTT. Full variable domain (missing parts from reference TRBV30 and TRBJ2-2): SQTIHQWPATLVQPVGSPLSLECTVEGTSNPNLYWYRQAAGRGLQLLFYSVGIGQISSEVPQNLSASRPQDRQFILSSKKLLLSDSGFYLCAWRGKNTGELFFGEGSRLTVL.

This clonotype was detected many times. The CDR3 DNA follows: TGTGCCAGCAGCTTAGGTCCGATGGGGTCACGCACTGAAGCTTTCTTT. Amino acid sequence: CASSLGPMGSRTEAFF. The V and J genes are TRBV7-9 and TRBJ1-1; unclear D gene. V was pared by 1 base and J by 4 bases, with 16 bases between. The CDR3 is made up of 16 amino acids. Germline assignment: CDR1 SEHNR and CDR2 FQNEAQ (reference sequence).

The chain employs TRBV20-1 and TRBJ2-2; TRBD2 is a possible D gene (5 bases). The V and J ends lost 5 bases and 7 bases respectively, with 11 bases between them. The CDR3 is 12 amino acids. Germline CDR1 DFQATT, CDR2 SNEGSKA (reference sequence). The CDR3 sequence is CSARRRGGELFF. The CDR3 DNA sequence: TGCAGTGCTCGGAGGCGCGGCGGGGAGCTGTTTTTT.

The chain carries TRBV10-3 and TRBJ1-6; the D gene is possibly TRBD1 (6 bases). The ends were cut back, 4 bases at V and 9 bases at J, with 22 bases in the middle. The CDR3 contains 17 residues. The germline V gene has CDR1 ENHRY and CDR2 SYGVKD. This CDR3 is CAISGTESFNAGSPLHF. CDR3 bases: TGTGCCATCAGTGGGACAGAATCGTTCAACGCGGGTTCACCCCTCCACTTT.

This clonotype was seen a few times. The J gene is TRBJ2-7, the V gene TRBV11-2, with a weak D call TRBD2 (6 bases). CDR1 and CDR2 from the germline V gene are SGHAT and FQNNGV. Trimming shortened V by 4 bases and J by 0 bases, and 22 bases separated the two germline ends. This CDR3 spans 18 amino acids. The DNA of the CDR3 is TGTGCCAGCAGCTCCTCTGGGAGCGGGCGGAGTAGCTCCTACGAGCAGTACTTC. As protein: CASSSSGSGRSSSYEQYF.

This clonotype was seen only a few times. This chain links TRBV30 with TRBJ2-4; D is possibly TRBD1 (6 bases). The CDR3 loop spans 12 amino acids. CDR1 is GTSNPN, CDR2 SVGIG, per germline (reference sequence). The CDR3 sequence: CGVQGAKNIQYF. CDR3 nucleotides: TGTGGCGTACAGGGAGCCAAAAACATTCAGTACTTC.

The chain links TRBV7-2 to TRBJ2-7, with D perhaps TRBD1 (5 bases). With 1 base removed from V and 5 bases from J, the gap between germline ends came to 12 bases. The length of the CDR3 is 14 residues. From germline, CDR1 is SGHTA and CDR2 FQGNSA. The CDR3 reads CASSLGGRAHEQYF. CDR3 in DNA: TGTGCCAGCAGCTTAGGGGGCAGGGCTCACGAGCAGTACTTC.

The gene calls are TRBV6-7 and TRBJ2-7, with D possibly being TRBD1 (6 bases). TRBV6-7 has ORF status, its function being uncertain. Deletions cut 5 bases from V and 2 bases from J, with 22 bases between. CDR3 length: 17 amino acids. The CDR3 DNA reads TGTGCCAGCAGTGGGCTGCCAGGGGCACCCTATACCTACGAGCAGTACTTC. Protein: CASSGLPGAPYTYEQYF.

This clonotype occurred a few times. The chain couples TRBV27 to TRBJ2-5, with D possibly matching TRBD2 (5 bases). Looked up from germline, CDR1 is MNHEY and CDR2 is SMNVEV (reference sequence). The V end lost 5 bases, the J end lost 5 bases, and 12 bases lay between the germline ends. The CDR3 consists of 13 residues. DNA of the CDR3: TGTGCCAGCAGTCCCCGGGGATCCGAGACCCAGTACTTC. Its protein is CASSPRGSETQYF.

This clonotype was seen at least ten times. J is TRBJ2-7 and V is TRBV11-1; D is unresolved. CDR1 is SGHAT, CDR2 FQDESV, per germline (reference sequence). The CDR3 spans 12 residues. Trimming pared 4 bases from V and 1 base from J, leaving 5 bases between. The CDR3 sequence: CASSSQSYEQYF. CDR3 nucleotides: TGTGCCAGCAGCTCCCAGTCCTACGAGCAGTACTTC. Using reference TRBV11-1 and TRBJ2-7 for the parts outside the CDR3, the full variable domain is EAEVAQSPRYKITEKSQAVAFWCDPISGHATLYWYRQILGQGPELLVQFQDESVVDDSQLPKDRFSAERLKGVDSTLKIQPAELGDSAMYLCASSSQSYEQYFGPGTRLTVT.

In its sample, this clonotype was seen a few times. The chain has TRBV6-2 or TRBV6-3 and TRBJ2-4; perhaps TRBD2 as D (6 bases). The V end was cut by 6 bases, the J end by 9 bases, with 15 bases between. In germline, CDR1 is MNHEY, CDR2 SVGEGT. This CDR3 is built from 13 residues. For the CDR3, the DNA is TGTGCCAGCAGCATCCCCGGACTAAGCATTCAGTACTTC. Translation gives CASSIPGLSIQYF.

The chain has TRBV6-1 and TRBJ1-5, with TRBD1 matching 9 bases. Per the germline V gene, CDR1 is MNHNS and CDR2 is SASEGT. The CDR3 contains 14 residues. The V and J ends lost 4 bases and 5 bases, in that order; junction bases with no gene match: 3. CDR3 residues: CASSAQGAYQPQHF. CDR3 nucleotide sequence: TGTGCCAGCAGTGCACAGGGGGCTTATCAGCCCCAGCATTTT.

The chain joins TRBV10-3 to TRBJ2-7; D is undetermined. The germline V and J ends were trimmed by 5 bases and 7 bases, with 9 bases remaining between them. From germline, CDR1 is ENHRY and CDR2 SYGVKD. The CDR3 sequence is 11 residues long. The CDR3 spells CAISPNREQYF. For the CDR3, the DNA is TGTGCCATCAGTCCCAATCGGGAGCAGTACTTC.

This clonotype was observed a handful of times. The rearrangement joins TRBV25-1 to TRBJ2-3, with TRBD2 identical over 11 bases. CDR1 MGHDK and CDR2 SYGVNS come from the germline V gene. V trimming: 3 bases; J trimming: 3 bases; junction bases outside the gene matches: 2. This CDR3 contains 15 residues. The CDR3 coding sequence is TGTGCCAGCAGTGATAGCGGGAGGGTAACAGATACGCAGTATTTT. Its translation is CASSDSGRVTDTQYF.

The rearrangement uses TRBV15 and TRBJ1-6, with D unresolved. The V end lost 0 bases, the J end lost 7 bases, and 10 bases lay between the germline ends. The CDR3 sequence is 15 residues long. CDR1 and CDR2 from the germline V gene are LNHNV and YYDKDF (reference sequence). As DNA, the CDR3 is TGTGCCACCAGCAGAGATGGTACAGTCAATTCACCCCTCCACTTT. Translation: CATSRDGTVNSPLHF.

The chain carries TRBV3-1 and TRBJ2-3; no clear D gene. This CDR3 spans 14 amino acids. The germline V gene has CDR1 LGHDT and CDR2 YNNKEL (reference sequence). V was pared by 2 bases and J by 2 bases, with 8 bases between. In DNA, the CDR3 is TGTGCCAGCAGCCAAAATGTCTACACAGATACGCAGTATTTT. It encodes CASSQNVYTDTQYF.

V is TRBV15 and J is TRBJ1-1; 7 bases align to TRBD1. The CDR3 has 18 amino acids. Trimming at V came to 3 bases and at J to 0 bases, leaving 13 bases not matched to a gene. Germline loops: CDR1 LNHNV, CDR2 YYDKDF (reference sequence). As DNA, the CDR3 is TGTGCCACCAGCAGGGGATTACCAAGACAGGGATTGAACACTGAAGCTTTCTTT. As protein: CATSRGLPRQGLNTEAFF.